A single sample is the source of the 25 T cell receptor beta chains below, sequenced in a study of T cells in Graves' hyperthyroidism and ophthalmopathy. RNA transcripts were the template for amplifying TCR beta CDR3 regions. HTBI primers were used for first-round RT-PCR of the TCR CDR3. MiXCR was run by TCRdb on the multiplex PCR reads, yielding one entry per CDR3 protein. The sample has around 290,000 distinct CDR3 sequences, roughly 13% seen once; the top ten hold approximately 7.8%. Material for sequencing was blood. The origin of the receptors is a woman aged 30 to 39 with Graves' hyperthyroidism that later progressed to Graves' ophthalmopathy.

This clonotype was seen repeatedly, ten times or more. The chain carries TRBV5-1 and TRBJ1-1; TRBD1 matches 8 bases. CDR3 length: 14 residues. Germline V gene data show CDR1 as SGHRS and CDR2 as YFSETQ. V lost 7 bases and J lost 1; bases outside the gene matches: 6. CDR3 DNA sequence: TGCGCCAGCGGACAGGGCGAGTGGAACACTGAAGCTTTCTTT. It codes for CASGQGEWNTEAFF.

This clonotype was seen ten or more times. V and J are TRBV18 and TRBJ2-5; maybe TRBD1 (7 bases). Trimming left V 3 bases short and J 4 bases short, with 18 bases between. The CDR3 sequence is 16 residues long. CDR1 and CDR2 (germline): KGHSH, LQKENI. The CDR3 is CASSPRGAGRGETQYF. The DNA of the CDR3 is TGTGCCAGCTCACCCAGGGGGGCCGGGAGAGGAGAGACCCAGTACTTC. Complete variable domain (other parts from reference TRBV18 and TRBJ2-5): NAGVMQNPRHLVRRRGQEARLRCSPMKGHSHVYWYRQLPEEGLKFMVYLQKENIIDESGMPKERFSAEFPKEGPSILRIQQVVRGDSAAYFCASSPRGAGRGETQYFGPGTRLLVL.

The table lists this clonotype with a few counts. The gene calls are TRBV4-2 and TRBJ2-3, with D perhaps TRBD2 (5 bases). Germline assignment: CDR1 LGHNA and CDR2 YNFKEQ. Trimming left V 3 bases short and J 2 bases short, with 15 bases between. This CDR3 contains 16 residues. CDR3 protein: CASSQEEADITDTQYF. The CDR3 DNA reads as TGTGCCAGCAGCCAGGAGGAAGCCGATATCACAGATACGCAGTATTTT.

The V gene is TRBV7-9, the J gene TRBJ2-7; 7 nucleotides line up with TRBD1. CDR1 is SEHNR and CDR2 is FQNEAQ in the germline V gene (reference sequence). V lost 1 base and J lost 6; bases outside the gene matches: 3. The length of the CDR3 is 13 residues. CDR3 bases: TGTGCCAGCAGCTTAGACAGGGGTTGCGAGCAGTACTTC. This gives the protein CASSLDRGCEQYF. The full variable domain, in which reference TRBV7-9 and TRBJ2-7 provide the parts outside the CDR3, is DTGVSQNPRHKITKRGQNVTFRCDPISEHNRLYWYRQTLGQGPEFLTYFQNEAQLEKSRLLSDRFSAERPKGSFSTLEIQRTEQGDSAMYLCASSLDRGCEQYFGPGTRLTVT.

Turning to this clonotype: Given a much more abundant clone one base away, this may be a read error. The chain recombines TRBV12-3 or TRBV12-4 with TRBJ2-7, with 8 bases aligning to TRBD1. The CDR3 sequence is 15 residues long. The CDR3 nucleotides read TGTGCCGGCAGCAACAACAGGGGGTTCTCCTACGAGCAGTACTTC. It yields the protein CAGSNNRGFSYEQYF.

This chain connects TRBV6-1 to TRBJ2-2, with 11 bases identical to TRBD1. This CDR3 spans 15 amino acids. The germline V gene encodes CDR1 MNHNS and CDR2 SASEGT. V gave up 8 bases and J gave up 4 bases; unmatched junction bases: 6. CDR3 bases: TGTGCCAGCTTTCGGGACAGGGGGGTCACCGGGGAGCTGTTTTTT. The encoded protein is CASFRDRGVTGELFF.

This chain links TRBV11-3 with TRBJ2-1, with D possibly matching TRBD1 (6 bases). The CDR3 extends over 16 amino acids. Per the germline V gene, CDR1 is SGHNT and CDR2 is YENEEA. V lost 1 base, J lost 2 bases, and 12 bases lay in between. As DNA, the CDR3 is TGTGCCAGCAGCTTAGGGAGGACAGCAACCTACAATGAGCAGTTCTTC. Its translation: CASSLGRTATYNEQFF. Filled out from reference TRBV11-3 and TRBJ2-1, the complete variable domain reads EAGVVQSPRYKIIEKKQPVAFWCNPISGHNTLYWYLQNLGQGPELLIRYENEEAVDDSQLPKDRFSAERLKGVDSTLKIQPAELGDSAVYLCASSLGRTATYNEQFFGPGTRLTVL.

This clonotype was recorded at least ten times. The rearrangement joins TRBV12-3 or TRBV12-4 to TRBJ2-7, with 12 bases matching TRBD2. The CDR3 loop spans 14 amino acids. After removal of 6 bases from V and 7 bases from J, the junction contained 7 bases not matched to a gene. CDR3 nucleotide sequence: TGTGCCAGCAGACGACTAGCGGGAGTGGAAGAGCAGTACTTC. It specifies CASRRLAGVEEQYF.

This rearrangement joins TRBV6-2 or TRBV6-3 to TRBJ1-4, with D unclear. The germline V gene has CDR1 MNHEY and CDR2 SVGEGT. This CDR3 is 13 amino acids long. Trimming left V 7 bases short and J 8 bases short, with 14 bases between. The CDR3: CASTGPLGEKLFF. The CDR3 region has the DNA TGTGCCAGCACCGGGCCGTTGGGCGAAAAACTGTTTTTT.

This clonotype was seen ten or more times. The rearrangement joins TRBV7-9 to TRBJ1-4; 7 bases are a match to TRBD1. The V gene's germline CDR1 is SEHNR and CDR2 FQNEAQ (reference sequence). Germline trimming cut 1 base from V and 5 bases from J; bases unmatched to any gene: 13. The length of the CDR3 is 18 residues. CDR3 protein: CASSLEGAGGTVNEKLFF. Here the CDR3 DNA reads TGTGCCAGCAGCTTAGAGGGAGCGGGCGGGACAGTAAATGAAAAACTGTTTTTT. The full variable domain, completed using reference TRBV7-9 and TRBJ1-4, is DTGVSQNPRHKITKRGQNVTFRCDPISEHNRLYWYRQTLGQGPEFLTYFQNEAQLEKSRLLSDRFSAERPKGSFSTLEIQRTEQGDSAMYLCASSLEGAGGTVNEKLFFGSGTQLSVL.

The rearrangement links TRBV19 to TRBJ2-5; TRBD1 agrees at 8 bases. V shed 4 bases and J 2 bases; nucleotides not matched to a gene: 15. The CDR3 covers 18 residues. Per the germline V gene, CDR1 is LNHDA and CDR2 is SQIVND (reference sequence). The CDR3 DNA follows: TGTGCCAGTAGTAGTGGCAGGGGGCGAGCCTTAGATCAAGAGACCCAGTACTTC. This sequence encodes CASSSGRGRALDQETQYF.

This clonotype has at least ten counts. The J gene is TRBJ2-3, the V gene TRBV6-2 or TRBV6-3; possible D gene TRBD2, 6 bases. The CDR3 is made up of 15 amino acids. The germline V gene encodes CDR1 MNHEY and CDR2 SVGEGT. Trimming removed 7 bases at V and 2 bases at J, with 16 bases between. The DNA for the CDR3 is TGTGCCAGCAAGGCTAGCGATCTTGTCACAGATACGCAGTATTTT. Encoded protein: CASKASDLVTDTQYF.

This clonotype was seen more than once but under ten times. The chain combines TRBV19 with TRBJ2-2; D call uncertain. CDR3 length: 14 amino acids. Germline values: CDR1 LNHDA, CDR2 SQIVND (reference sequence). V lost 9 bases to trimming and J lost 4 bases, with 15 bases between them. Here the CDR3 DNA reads TGTGCCAGCGTGGCGGCTTCCCTCACCGGGGAGCTGTTTTTT. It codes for CASVAASLTGELFF.

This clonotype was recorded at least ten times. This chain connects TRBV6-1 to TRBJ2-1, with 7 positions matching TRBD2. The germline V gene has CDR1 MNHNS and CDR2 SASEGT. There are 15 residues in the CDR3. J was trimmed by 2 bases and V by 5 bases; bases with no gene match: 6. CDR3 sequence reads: CASSREGRAYNEQFF. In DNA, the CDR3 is TGTGCCAGCAGTCGGGAAGGGAGGGCCTACAATGAGCAGTTCTTC.

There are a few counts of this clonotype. Written as DNA, the CDR3 is TGCGCCAGCAGCCATCCCGGGGGGTTCGCGGGGGAGCTGTTTTTT. This sequence encodes CASSHPGGFAGELFF. The rearrangement uses TRBV4-1 and TRBJ2-2; the match to TRBD2 covers 7 bases. With 3 bases clipped from V and 8 bases from J, the junction kept 9 bases outside the gene matches. The CDR3 length is 15 residues. Germline V gene data show CDR1 as MGHRA and CDR2 as YSYEKL.

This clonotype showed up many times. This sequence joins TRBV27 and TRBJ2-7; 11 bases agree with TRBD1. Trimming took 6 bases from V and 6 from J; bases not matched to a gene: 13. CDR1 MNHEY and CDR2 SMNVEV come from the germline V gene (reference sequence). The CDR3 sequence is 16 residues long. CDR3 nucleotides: TGTGCCAGCAGCTACCGCGGGACAGGGGGTTCGAGCGAGCAGTACTTC. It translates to CASSYRGTGGSSEQYF.

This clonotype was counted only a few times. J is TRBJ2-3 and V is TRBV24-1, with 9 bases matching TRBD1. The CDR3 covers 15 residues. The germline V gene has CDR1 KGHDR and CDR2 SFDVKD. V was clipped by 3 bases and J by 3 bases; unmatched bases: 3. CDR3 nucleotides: TGTGCCACCAGTGATGGGACAGGGTTGACAGATACGCAGTATTTT. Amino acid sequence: CATSDGTGLTDTQYF.

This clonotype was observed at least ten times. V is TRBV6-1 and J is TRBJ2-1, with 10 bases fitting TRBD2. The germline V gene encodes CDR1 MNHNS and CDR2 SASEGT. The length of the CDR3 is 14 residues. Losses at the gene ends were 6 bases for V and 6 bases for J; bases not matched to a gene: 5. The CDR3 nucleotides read TGTGCCAGCAGCGGGACTAGCGCTTTCAATGAGCAGTTCTTC. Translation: CASSGTSAFNEQFF.

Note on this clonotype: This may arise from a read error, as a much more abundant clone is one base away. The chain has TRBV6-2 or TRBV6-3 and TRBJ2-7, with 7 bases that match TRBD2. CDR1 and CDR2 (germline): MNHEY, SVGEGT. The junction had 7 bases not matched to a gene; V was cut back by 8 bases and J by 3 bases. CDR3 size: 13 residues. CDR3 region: CASGRGGVYEQYF. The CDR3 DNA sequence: TGTGCCAGCGGCCGGGGAGGGGTCTACGAGCAGTACTTC.

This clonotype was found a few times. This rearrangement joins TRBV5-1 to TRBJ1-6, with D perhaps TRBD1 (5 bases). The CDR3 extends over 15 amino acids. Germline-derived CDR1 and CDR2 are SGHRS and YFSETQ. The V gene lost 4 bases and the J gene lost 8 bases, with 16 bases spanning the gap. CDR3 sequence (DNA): TGCGCCAGCAGCGCCTCCGGGACTAAGGATTCACCCCTCCACTTT. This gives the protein CASSASGTKDSPLHF.

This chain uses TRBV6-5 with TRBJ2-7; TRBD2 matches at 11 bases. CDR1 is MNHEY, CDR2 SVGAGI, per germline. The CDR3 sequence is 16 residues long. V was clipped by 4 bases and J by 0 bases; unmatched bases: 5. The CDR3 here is CASSSGLAGDSYEQYF. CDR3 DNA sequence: TGTGCCAGCAGTTCCGGACTAGCGGGCGACTCCTACGAGCAGTACTTC.

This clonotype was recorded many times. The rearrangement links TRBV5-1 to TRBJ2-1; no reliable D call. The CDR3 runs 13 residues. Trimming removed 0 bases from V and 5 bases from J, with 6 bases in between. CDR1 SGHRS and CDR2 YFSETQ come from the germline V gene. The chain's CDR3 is CASSLAGNNEQFF. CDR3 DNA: TGCGCCAGCAGCTTGGCCGGAAACAATGAGCAGTTCTTC.

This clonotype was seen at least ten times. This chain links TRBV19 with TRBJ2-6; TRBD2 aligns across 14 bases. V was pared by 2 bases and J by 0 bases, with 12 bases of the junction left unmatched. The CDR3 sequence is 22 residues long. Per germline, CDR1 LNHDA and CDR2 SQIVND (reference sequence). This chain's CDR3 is CASSISSLRLAGGFSGANVLTF. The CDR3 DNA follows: TGTGCCAGTAGTATAAGCTCCCTCCGACTAGCGGGAGGGTTCTCTGGGGCCAACGTCCTGACTTTC.

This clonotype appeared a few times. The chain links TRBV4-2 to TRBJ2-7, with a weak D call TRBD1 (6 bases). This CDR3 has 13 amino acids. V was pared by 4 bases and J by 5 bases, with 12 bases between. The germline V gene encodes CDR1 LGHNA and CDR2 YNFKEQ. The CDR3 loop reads CASSRDRQNEQYF. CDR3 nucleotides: TGTGCCAGCAGCCGCGACAGGCAAAACGAGCAGTACTTC.

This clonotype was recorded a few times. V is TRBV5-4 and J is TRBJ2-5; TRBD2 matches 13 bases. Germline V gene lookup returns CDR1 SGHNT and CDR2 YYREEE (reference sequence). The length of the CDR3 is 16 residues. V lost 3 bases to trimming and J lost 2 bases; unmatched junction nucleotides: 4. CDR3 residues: CASSYGLAGDQETQYF. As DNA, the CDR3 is TGTGCCAGCAGCTATGGACTAGCGGGGGATCAAGAGACCCAGTACTTC.